This TCR beta chain is drawn from a study of CD8+CD57+ T cells in acquired aplastic anemia. On the study more broadly: Sorted CD4+ and CD8+ cell DNA averaged around 3.3 ug. Healthy donors yielded around 11 million CD4+ cell reads on average.

Germline CDR1 is SGDLS and CDR2 is YYNGEE. Between the trimmed V and J ends, which lost 4 bases and 7 bases, there was a span of 12 bases. The CDR3 has 14 amino acids. Whole-study findings and limits: Patients and controls shared over 25 CD8+ CDR3 sequences, which appeared highly expressed in patients and within their immunodominant clones. Patients did not significantly differ from controls in CD8+ Simpson's diversity.

The use of genomic DNA as template underpinned the TCR beta VDJ and CDR3 profiling. MiXCR, applied by TCRdb to the reads, yields one record per CDR3 protein. The data show under 200,000 distinct CDR3 sequences, roughly 48% seen once. Regarding this clonotype: Its target is not known.

This sequence joins TRBV9 and TRBJ1-6; D possibly corresponds to TRBD1 (5 bases). Sequencing used sorted CD4+, CD8+, or CD8+CD57+ T cells (not recorded which) from PBMCs. This TCR was recovered from a human donor in good health. This CDR3 reads CASSSGLINSPLHF. The CDR3 coding sequence is TGTGCCAGCAGCTCGGGACTGATCAATTCACCCCTCCACTTT.